This entry lists 21 T cell receptor beta chains sequenced from one sample in a study of blood T cell repertoires in COVID-19. Libraries were prepared by immunoSEQ multiplex PCR; TCRdb keeps only in-frame clonotypes and omits some of them. The sample holds 40,000 to 55,000 clones, approximately 90% seen once. The sequenced sample was peripheral blood. The receptor source for this set is a man aged 50-59 years with active COVID-19.

The rearrangement links TRBV9 to TRBJ2-7, with D perhaps matching TRBD2 (6 bases). Germline loops: CDR1 SGDLS, CDR2 YYNGEE. CDR3 size: 15 residues. The ends were cut back, 1 base at V and 0 bases at J, with 11 bases in the middle. CDR3: CASSVSLASSYEQYF. CDR3 bases: TGTGCCAGCAGCGTATCTCTAGCGAGCTCCTACGAGCAGTACTTC.

The chain recombines TRBV27 with TRBJ2-7; 7 nucleotides align to TRBD1. Germline V gene data show CDR1 as MNHEY and CDR2 as SMNVEV (reference sequence). Trimming removed 5 bases from V and 3 bases from J; junction bases left unmatched: 10. This CDR3 is built from 15 residues. The CDR3 protein is CASSQPGTVVYEQYF. CDR3 DNA: TGTGCCAGCAGTCAACCCGGGACAGTAGTCTACGAGCAGTACTTC.

The chain carries TRBV27 and TRBJ2-1; weak D call: TRBD1 (5 bases). V was clipped by 8 bases and J by 2 bases, with 13 bases between them. Looked up from germline, CDR1 is MNHEY and CDR2 is SMNVEV (reference sequence). The CDR3 runs to 14 residues. For the CDR3, the DNA is TGTGCCAGCTCGTATCAGGACACCTACAATGAGCAGTTCTTC. This gives the protein CASSYQDTYNEQFF.

CDR3 coding DNA: TGTGCCAGCAGCAATGTCAGGCGTCGTCCCCCCCCTGAAGCTTTCTTT. Its protein is CASSNVRRRPPPEAFF. V and J are TRBV21-1 and TRBJ1-1; TRBD1, the table's D call, was not compared with the DNA. TRBV21-1 is reported as a pseudogene. This CDR3 region has 16 residues.

The chain has TRBV28 and TRBJ1-1; the D gene is possibly TRBD1 (5 bases). The CDR3 is 12 amino acids. In germline, CDR1 is MDHEN, CDR2 SYDVKM. Trimming stripped 8 bases from V and 3 bases from J, with 10 bases between. This CDR3 is CASYLRDTEAFF. DNA for the CDR3: TGTGCCAGCTACCTCAGGGACACTGAAGCTTTCTTT.

The chain has TRBV4-2 and TRBJ1-3, with D unclear. CDR1 LGHNA and CDR2 YNFKEQ come from the germline V gene. Deletions cut 0 bases from V and 6 bases from J, with 12 bases between. The CDR3 totals 15 residues. As DNA, the CDR3 is TGTGCCAGCAGCCAAGAGGCTGGACTGGAAAACACCATATATTTT. Translating it yields CASSQEAGLENTIYF.

V and J are TRBV28 and TRBJ1-2, with TRBD1 identical over 10 bases. Germline V lookup: CDR1 MDHEN, CDR2 SYDVKM. The CDR3 runs to 14 residues. V lost 6 bases, J lost 8 bases, and 9 bases stayed unmatched. Here the CDR3 DNA reads TGTGCCAGCAGGAAAACGGACAGGGGGAAAGGCTACACCTTC. Translating it yields CASRKTDRGKGYTF.

A single count supports this clone. The rearrangement links TRBV21-1 to TRBJ2-7; TRBD1 is taken as the D call from the table, unchecked against the DNA. TRBV21-1 is deemed a pseudogene. CDR3 length equals 16 residues. The CDR3 is CASSKKRHFGSYEQYF. CDR3 coding DNA: TGTGCCAGCAGCAAAAAGAGACACTTCGGCTCCTACGAGCAGTACTTC.

This clone was counted between two and nine times. This sequence joins TRBV29-1 and TRBJ2-5; 7 bases align to TRBD2. The CDR3 has 13 amino acids. V trimming: 7 bases; J trimming: 2 bases; junction bases outside the gene matches: 7. CDR1 SQVTM and CDR2 ANQGSEA come from the germline V gene. The CDR3 sequence is CSARAGVQETQYF. CDR3 bases: TGCAGCGCTCGGGCGGGGGTACAAGAGACCCAGTACTTC.

This clone has a handful of counts. The chain links TRBV3-1 (or the pseudogene TRBV3-2) to TRBJ1-6; D remains unclear. V dropped 0 bases and J dropped 14 bases, with 11 bases sitting between them. The CDR3 totals 13 residues. The germline CDR1 and CDR2 sequences are LGHDT and YNNKEL (reference sequence). The CDR3 region has the DNA TGTGCCAGCAGCCAAGATCGGAGGGAATCCCTCCACTTT. Its translation: CASSQDRRESLHF.

The chain has TRBV7-9 and TRBJ1-2; 7 bases align to TRBD1. CDR3 length: 17 residues. The trim removed 7 bases at V and 4 bases at J, leaving 18 bases unmatched. CDR1 and CDR2 (germline): SEHNR, FQNEAQ (reference sequence). This CDR3 reads CASTFSIRDSGRYGYTF. CDR3 bases: TGTGCCAGCACTTTTTCCATCCGGGACAGCGGACGCTATGGCTACACCTTC.

This clone has only one observation. This CDR3 reads CASSLGGEDGYTF. CDR3 coding DNA: TGCGCCAGCAGCTTGGGAGGCGAGGATGGCTACACCTTC. The chain is built from TRBV5-1 and TRBJ1-2; the D is unclear. Trimming removed 0 bases from V and 6 bases from J, with 9 bases in between. The germline V gene encodes CDR1 SGHRS and CDR2 YFSETQ. The CDR3 consists of 13 residues.

The chain couples TRBV11-2 to TRBJ1-2; the match to TRBD1 covers 9 bases. The CDR3 sequence is 17 residues long. The germline V gene has CDR1 SGHAT and CDR2 FQNNGV. V shed 6 bases and J 1 base; nucleotides not matched to a gene: 12. CDR3 in DNA: TGTGCCAGCAGGCTCGCGGGTCGGGACAGGGTTAACTATGGCTACACCTTC. This gives the protein CASRLAGRDRVNYGYTF.

J is TRBJ2-2 and V is TRBV4-1, with D hard to call. V lost 4 bases, J lost 3 bases, and 3 bases lay in between. The CDR3 spans 12 residues. Germline values: CDR1 MGHRA, CDR2 YSYEKL. The CDR3 is CASSPYTGELFF. In nucleotides, the CDR3 is TGCGCCAGCAGCCCTTACACCGGGGAGCTGTTTTTT.

With respect to this clone: The same CDR3 arises from other DNA sequences in this sample as well. The V call is TRBV19, the J call TRBJ2-5; D might be TRBD1 (6 bases). This CDR3 has 13 amino acids. Trimming stripped 3 bases from V and 2 bases from J, with 7 bases between. Germline-derived CDR1 and CDR2 are LNHDA and SQIVND (reference sequence). CDR3 sequence: CASSIQGQETQYF. In DNA form, the CDR3 reads TGTGCCAGTAGTATTCAGGGGCAAGAGACCCAGTACTTC.

The V gene is TRBV10-2, the J gene TRBJ2-3; 9 nucleotides match TRBD2. CDR3 size: 15 residues. Germline loops: CDR1 WSHSY, CDR2 SAAADI. V lost 8 bases to trimming and J lost 2 bases; unmatched junction nucleotides: 8. CDR3 in DNA: TGCGCCAGCGATAGCGGGGGCCCGCTCACAGATACGCAGTATTTT. It codes for CASDSGGPLTDTQYF.

The rearrangement joins TRBV30 to TRBJ1-5; D remains ambiguous. V lost 0 bases to trimming and J lost 0 bases, with 9 bases between them. Germline CDR1 reads GTSNPN; CDR2 reads SVGIG (reference sequence). CDR3 length: 15 residues. CDR3 sequence: CAWSVRRYSNQPQHF. DNA for the CDR3: TGTGCCTGGAGTGTAAGGCGGTATAGCAATCAGCCCCAGCATTTT. Full variable domain (rest looked up from reference TRBV30 and TRBJ1-5): SQTIHQWPATLVQPVGSPLSLECTVEGTSNPNLYWYRQAAGRGLQLLFYSVGIGQISSEVPQNLSASRPQDRQFILSSKKLLLSDSGFYLCAWSVRRYSNQPQHFGDGTRLSIL.

This chain uses TRBV6-5 with TRBJ1-2; 7 nucleotides line up with TRBD1. Looked up from germline, CDR1 is MNHEY and CDR2 is SVGAGI. With V trimmed by 6 bases and J by 11 bases, 15 bases remained unmatched. This CDR3 is 14 amino acids long. CDR3 loop: CASSRTGTAAGYTF. The CDR3 DNA reads TGTGCCAGCAGCCGTACCGGGACAGCCGCCGGGTACACCTTC.

The chain uses TRBV2 and TRBJ2-1; TRBD1 matches at 9 bases. Germline assignment: CDR1 SNHLY and CDR2 FYNNEI. This CDR3 comprises 15 residues. With V trimmed by 6 bases and J by 1 base, 4 bases remained unmatched. CDR3 coding DNA: TGTGCCAGCAGACCGGACAGGGGATCCTACAATGAGCAGTTCTTC. Translation: CASRPDRGSYNEQFF.

The V gene is TRBV13, the J gene TRBJ2-7; 10 bases align to TRBD2. The CDR3 runs 16 residues. Germline V gives CDR1 PRHDT, CDR2 FYEKMQ (reference sequence). J lost 3 bases, V lost 5 bases, and 10 bases had no gene match. CDR3 residues: CASSLRRRLAGYEQYF. CDR3 nucleotides: TGTGCCAGCAGCCTACGTAGGAGACTAGCGGGCTACGAGCAGTACTTC.

This clone has just one count. The sample carries other DNA sequences with the same CDR3. The CDR3 region has the DNA TGCAGTGCTAGTGGGGGGGGAGGGGCAGATACGCAGTATTTT. The encoded protein is CSASGGGGADTQYF. J is TRBJ2-3 and V is TRBV20-1; 7 bases match TRBD2. After removal of 3 bases from V and 4 bases from J, the junction contained 7 bases not matched to a gene. The CDR3 is 14 residues long. CDR1 is DFQATT and CDR2 is SNEGSKA in the germline V gene (reference sequence).